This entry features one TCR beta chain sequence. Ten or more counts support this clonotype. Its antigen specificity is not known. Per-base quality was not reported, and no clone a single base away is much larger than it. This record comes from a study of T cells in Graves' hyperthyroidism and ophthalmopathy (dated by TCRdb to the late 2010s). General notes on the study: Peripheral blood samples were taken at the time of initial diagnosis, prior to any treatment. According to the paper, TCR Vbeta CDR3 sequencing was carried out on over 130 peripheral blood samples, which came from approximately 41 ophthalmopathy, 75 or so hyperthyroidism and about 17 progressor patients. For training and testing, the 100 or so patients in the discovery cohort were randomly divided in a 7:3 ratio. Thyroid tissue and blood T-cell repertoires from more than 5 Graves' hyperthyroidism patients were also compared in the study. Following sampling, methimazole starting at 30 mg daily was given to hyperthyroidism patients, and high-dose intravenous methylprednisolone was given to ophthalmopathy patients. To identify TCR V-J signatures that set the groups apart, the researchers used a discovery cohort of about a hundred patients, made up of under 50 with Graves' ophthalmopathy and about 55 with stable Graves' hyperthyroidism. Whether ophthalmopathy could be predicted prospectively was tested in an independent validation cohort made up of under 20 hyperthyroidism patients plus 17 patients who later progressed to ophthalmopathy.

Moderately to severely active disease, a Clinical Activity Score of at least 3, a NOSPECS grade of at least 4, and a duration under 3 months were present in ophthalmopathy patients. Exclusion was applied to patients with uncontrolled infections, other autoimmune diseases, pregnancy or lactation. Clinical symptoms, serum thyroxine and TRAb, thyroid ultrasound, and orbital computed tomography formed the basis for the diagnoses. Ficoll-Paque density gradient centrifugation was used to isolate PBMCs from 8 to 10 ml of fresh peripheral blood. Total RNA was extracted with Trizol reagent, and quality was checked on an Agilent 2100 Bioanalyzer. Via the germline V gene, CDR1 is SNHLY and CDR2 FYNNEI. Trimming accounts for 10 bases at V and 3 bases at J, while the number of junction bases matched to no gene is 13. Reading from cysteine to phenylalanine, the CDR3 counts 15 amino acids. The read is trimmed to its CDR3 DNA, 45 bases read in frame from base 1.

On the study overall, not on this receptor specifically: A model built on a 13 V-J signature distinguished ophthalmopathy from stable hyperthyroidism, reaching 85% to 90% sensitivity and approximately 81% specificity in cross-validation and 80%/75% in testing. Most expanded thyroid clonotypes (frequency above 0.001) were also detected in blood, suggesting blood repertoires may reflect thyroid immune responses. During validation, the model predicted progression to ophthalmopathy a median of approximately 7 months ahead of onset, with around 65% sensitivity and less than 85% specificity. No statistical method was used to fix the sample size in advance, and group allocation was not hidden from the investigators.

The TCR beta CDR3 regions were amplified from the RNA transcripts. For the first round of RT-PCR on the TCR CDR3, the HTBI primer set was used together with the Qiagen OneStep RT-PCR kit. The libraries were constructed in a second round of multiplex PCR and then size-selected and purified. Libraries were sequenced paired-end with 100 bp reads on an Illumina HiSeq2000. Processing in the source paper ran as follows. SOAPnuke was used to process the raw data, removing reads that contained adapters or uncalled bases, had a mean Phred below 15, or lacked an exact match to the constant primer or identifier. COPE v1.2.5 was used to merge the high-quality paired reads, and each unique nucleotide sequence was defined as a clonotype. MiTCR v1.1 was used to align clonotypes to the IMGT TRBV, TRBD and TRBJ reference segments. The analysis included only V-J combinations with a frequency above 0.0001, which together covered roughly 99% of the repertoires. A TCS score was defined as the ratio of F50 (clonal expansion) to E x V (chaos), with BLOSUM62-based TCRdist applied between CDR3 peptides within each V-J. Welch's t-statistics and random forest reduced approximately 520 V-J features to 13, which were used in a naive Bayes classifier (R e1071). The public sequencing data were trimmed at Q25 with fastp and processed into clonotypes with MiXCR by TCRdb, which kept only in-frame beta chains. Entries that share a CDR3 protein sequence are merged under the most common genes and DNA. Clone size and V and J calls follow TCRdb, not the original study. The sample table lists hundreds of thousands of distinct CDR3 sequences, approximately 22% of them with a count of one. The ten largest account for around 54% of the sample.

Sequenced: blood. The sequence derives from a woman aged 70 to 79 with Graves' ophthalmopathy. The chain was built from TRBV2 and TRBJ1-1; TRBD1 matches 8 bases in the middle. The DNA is TGTGCCACCCAGTGGGACAGGTCAAAGGACACTGAAGCTTTCTTT. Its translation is CATQWDRSKDTEAFF.